This record looks at one TCR beta chain sequence and its context. Its target is not known. The entry originates in a study of T cell responses to AZD1222 COVID-19 vaccine. Overall study results and limits: The study identified only a handful of AZD1222 recipients as seropositive at baseline. Elevations in Spike-specific TCR breadth and depth followed administration of two AZD1222 doses. In the spike-specific TCR repertoire, nearly half reportedly target unmutated variant regions.

CDR1 is MDHEN and CDR2 is SYDVKM in the germline V gene. V lost 3 bases to trimming and J lost 3 bases, with 6 bases between them. CDR3 length: 13 amino acids. TCRdb's copy holds only in-frame clones and misses some; the assay was immunoSEQ multiplex PCR. Here the sample spans roughly 150,000 clones, over 75% being singletons. The receptor comes from an adult in good health. Sequences were derived from peripheral blood, sampled on day 0 of AZD1222 vaccination. J is TRBJ1-5 and V is TRBV28; D uncertain. The CDR3 nucleotides are TGTGCCAGCAGTTTTCGTCCCAATCAGCCCCAGCATTTT. Protein: CASSFRPNQPQHF.